The 18 T cell receptor beta chains below all came from one sample that was sequenced in a study of blood T cell repertoires in COVID-19. Assay: immunoSEQ multiplex PCR; the TCRdb copy retains only in-frame clones and omits some. The repertoire holds roughly 330,000 clones, with about 87% as singletons. Sequencing was carried out using PBMCs or T cells enriched from blood (not recorded which). The receptors shown here come from a man under 40 who had recovered from COVID-19.

The chain carries TRBV5-6 and TRBJ1-2; no definite D call. With 2 bases removed from V and 3 bases from J, the gap between germline ends came to 8 bases. The length of the CDR3 is 13 residues. Germline V lookup: CDR1 SGHDT, CDR2 YYEEEE. CDR3 sequence: CASSFEGHYGYTF. The CDR3 nucleotides are TGTGCCAGCAGCTTCGAGGGCCACTATGGCTACACCTTC.

This chain joins TRBV19 and TRBJ1-3; TRBD1 aligns across 7 bases. The ends lost 1 base at V and 5 bases at J; junction bases unmatched: 8. There are 16 residues in the CDR3. Looked up from germline, CDR1 is LNHDA and CDR2 is SQIVND (reference sequence). In nucleotides, the CDR3 is TGTGCCAGTAGTATAGCTCGACAGGGATTTCGAAACACCATATATTTT. This sequence encodes CASSIARQGFRNTIYF.

The CDR3 nucleotides are TGTGCCAGTAGTATCCCGGGGCGGGGCAGTAGCACAGATACGCAGTATTTT. Its translation is CASSIPGRGSSTDTQYF. This sequence joins TRBV19 and TRBJ2-3; D is possibly TRBD2 (6 bases). The CDR3 length is 17 residues. V lost 3 bases, J lost 0 bases, and 16 bases lay in between. Germline assignment: CDR1 LNHDA and CDR2 SQIVND (reference sequence).

This rearrangement joins TRBV7-8 to TRBJ1-2, with D hard to call. Trimming pared 1 base from V and 2 bases from J, leaving 14 bases between. This CDR3 comprises 16 residues. Germline V CDR1 and CDR2: SGHVS, FQNEAQ. The CDR3 region is CASSLGRQAENYGYTF. The CDR3 DNA reads TGTGCCAGCAGCTTAGGCAGGCAGGCCGAAAACTATGGCTACACCTTC.

The V call is TRBV24-1, the J call TRBJ1-3; weak D call: TRBD1 (5 bases). The CDR3 is 14 amino acids. The V end lost 5 bases, the J end lost 2 bases, and 9 bases lay between the germline ends. Germline V gene lookup returns CDR1 KGHDR and CDR2 SFDVKD. The CDR3 region is CATSGGSPGNTIYF. The DNA of the CDR3 is TGTGCCACCAGTGGGGGCAGCCCTGGAAACACCATATATTTT.

This sequence joins TRBV3-1 (or the pseudogene TRBV3-2) and TRBJ2-3; 10 nucleotides agree with TRBD2. Trimming took 0 bases from V and 0 from J; bases not matched to a gene: 3. The germline CDR1 and CDR2 sequences are LGHDT and YNNKEL (reference sequence). The CDR3 runs 17 residues. CDR3 nucleotide sequence: TGTGCCAGCAGCCAAGATCTAGCGGGGGCTAGCACAGATACGCAGTATTTT. Translated: CASSQDLAGASTDTQYF.

The DNA for the CDR3 is TGTGCCAGCAGGATCCGGGGGAGCTATGGCTACACCTTC. Amino acid sequence: CASRIRGSYGYTF. This sequence joins TRBV28 and TRBJ1-2; possibly TRBD1 for D (5 bases). Germline values: CDR1 MDHEN, CDR2 SYDVKM. CDR3 length equals 13 residues. V was pared by 6 bases and J by 4 bases, with 12 bases between.

The chain couples TRBV7-2 to TRBJ1-4; perhaps TRBD1 as D (5 bases). CDR3 length: 16 amino acids. The germline V and J ends were trimmed by 5 bases and 3 bases, with 16 bases remaining between them. From germline, CDR1 is SGHTA and CDR2 FQGNSA. The CDR3: CASSPSPWDSNEKLFF. The CDR3 DNA sequence: TGTGCCAGCAGCCCGAGCCCCTGGGACTCTAATGAAAAACTGTTTTTT.

The chain carries TRBV27 and TRBJ1-3; no clear D. Germline V gene data show CDR1 as MNHEY and CDR2 as SMNVEV (reference sequence). The CDR3 contains 16 residues. Trimming removed 6 bases at V and 0 bases at J, with 15 bases between. CDR3 sequence: CASRPLSQPSGNTIYF. The CDR3 DNA sequence: TGTGCCAGCAGGCCTCTTAGCCAGCCCTCTGGAAACACCATATATTTT.

The CDR3 sequence is CSVGDKTYEQYF. The CDR3 region has the DNA TGCAGCGTTGGGGACAAGACCTACGAGCAGTACTTC. This rearrangement joins TRBV29-1 to TRBJ2-7; D perhaps matches TRBD1 (6 bases). The germline V and J ends were trimmed by 4 bases and 2 bases, with 9 bases remaining between them. CDR1 is SQVTM, CDR2 ANQGSEA, per germline. There are 12 residues in the CDR3.

The V gene is TRBV5-1, the J gene TRBJ2-1, with 13 positions matching TRBD2. The CDR3 has 16 amino acids. V trimming: 4 bases; J trimming: 6 bases; junction bases outside the gene matches: 7. Germline CDR1 reads SGHRS; CDR2 reads YFSETQ. CDR3 residues: CASSARTSGGGNEQFF. The DNA of the CDR3 is TGCGCCAGCAGCGCAAGGACTAGCGGGGGTGGCAATGAGCAGTTCTTC.

The J gene is TRBJ1-2, the V gene TRBV4-1; 10 bases map to TRBD1. Germline V gives CDR1 MGHRA, CDR2 YSYEKL. This CDR3 has 16 residues. The ends lost 2 bases at V and 4 bases at J; junction bases unmatched: 7. For the CDR3, the DNA is TGCGCCAGCAGCCAAATTATGACAGGGGGCAGCTATGGCTACACCTTC. Translated, it gives CASSQIMTGGSYGYTF.

The V and J genes are TRBV7-8 and TRBJ2-7; D possibly corresponds to TRBD1 (8 bases). Germline V lookup: CDR1 SGHVS, CDR2 FQNEAQ. The CDR3 contains 14 residues. The V gene lost 5 bases and the J gene lost 3 bases, with 14 bases spanning the gap. CDR3 in amino acids: CASSPQGEGYEQYF. The CDR3 coding sequence is TGTGCCAGCAGCCCACAGGGGGAGGGCTACGAGCAGTACTTC.

This clone showed up just once. This chain links TRBV6-1 with TRBJ2-1; D gene uncertain. This CDR3 spans 12 amino acids. Germline lookup yields CDR1 MNHNS and CDR2 SASEGT. Trimming cost V 1 base and J 6 bases, with 4 bases left between them. The DNA of the CDR3 is TGTGCCAGCAGTGAAGGTAGCAATGAGCAGTTCTTC. It codes for CASSEGSNEQFF.

This clone was observed once. The J gene is TRBJ2-3, the V gene TRBV10-1, with D possibly being TRBD2 (6 bases). CDR1 is WNHNN and CDR2 is SYGVQD in the germline V gene (reference sequence). This CDR3 spans 16 amino acids. The V and J ends lost 6 bases and 4 bases respectively, with 20 bases between them. The CDR3 region is CASSGVGVGTSDTQYF. In DNA, the CDR3 is TGCGCCAGCAGCGGAGTGGGGGTTGGGACTTCAGATACGCAGTATTTT.

This clone was observed a single time. The chain joins TRBV24-1 to TRBJ2-1; D remains unclear. V lost 4 bases to trimming and J lost 8 bases, with 14 bases between them. Germline V gives CDR1 KGHDR, CDR2 SFDVKD. The CDR3 covers 14 residues. The CDR3 here is CATSDTHGRDEQFF. The CDR3 nucleotides are TGTGCCACCAGTGACACCCACGGTCGGGATGAGCAGTTCTTC.

This clone came up once. The V and J genes are TRBV6-5 and TRBJ2-7, with a possible D match to TRBD1 (6 bases). The CDR3 sequence is 14 residues long. Germline V CDR1 and CDR2: MNHEY, SVGAGI. Trimming removed 1 base from V and 2 bases from J, with 9 bases in between. The CDR3 spells CASSYFSGAYEQYF. CDR3 DNA sequence: TGTGCCAGCAGTTACTTCTCAGGGGCCTACGAGCAGTACTTC.

This chain connects TRBV24-1 to TRBJ1-1; a weak D match, TRBD1 (6 bases). There are 12 residues in the CDR3. The V end was cut by 7 bases, the J end by 1 base, with 6 bases between. CDR1 KGHDR and CDR2 SFDVKD come from the germline V gene. CDR3 residues: CATRGGNTEAFF. In DNA form, the CDR3 reads TGTGCCACCAGAGGGGGGAACACTGAAGCTTTCTTT.